The present entry profiles one TCR beta chain with its context. Its antigen remains unknown. This sample was taken from a study of T cell responses to AZD1222 COVID-19 vaccine. Regarding the study as a whole: Possibly, clonal diversity was underestimated; donors were largely white British and included more females.

Here immunoSEQ multiplex PCR was the method, and the copy in TCRdb shows in-frame clones only, minus some. The sample shows 110,000 or so clones, about nine tenths of them seen only once. V was shortened by 0 bases and J by 2 bases, with 7 bases between the two germline ends. This CDR3 is 14 amino acids long. CDR1 is KGHSH and CDR2 is LQKENI in the germline V gene. Source: peripheral blood, taken 28 days after the second AZD1222 dose. The chain carries TRBV18 and TRBJ2-5; no clear D. The TCR was taken from an adult who received the AZD1222 COVID-19 vaccine. In DNA, the CDR3 is TGTGCCAGCTCACCACCAATGGAACAAGAGACCCAGTACTTC. It yields the protein CASSPPMEQETQYF. Variable domain in full (rest from reference TRBV18 and TRBJ2-5): NAGVMQNPRHLVRRRGQEARLRCSPMKGHSHVYWYRQLPEEGLKFMVYLQKENIIDESGMPKERFSAEFPKEGPSILRIQQVVRGDSAAYFCASSPPMEQETQYFGPGTRLLVL.